This TCR beta chain was found in a study of vaccination and CD4 T cells after COVID-19. Study results and caveats: Clonotypes reactive to SARS-CoV-2 had a median that went up from roughly 21 to 40, but not significantly.

Cultured CD4+ T cell DNA underwent sequencing with the Oncomine TCR Beta short-read assay. TCRdb itself ran the PCR reads through MiXCR, one entry per CDR3 protein. Of some 15,000 distinct CDR3 sequences listed, approximately 62% are singletons. As concerns this clonotype: Its target is unknown.

From germline, CDR1 is DFQATT and CDR2 SNEGSKA (reference sequence). Unmatched junction bases numbered 2, after V lost 7 bases and J lost 7 bases. The CDR3 extends over 12 amino acids. Indicated treatment: 10-day PBMC culture with coronavirus spike peptide pools or control peptides (ViraFEST assay). The ViraFEST method relied on peptide pools to expand antigen-specific T cells, followed by TCR sequencing. PBMCs, plated at roughly 2.2 million per well, were grown in the presence of approximately 10 IU/ml IL-2 and approximately 10 ug/ml peptide pools. V and J are TRBV20-1 and TRBJ1-6, with TRBD1 matching over 9 bases. The receptor's source is a human donor who had recovered from COVID-19. Sequenced: CD4+ T cells from blood, cultured in vitro. CDR3 DNA sequence: TGCAGTGGGGACAGGGTGAATTCACCCCTCCACTTT. Amino acid sequence: CSGDRVNSPLHF.